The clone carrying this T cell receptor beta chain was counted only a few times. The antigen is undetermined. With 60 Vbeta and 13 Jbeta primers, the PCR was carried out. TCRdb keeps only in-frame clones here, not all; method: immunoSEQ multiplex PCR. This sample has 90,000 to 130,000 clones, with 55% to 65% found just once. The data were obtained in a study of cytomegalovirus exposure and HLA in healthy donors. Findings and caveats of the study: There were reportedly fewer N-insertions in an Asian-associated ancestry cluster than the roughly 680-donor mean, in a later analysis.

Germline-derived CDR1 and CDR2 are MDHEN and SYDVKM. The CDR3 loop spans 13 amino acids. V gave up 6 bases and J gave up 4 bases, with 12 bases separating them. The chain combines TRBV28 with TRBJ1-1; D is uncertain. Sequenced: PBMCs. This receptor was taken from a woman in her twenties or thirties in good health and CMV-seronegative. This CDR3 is CASRIAGSTEAFF. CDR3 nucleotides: TGTGCCAGCAGAATCGCGGGGAGCACTGAAGCTTTCTTT.